This T cell receptor (beta chain) came from a study of T cell responses to AZD1222 COVID-19 vaccine. Assay: immunoSEQ multiplex PCR; the TCRdb copy retains only in-frame clones and omits some. The table records approximately 150,000 clones, 70% to 90% of them present only once. In germline, CDR1 is SNHLY, CDR2 FYNNEI. The CDR3 extends over 12 amino acids. Trimming took off 6 bases at V and 10 bases at J, with 13 bases between the two ends. The chain is built from TRBV2 and TRBJ1-5; no definite D call. The starting material was peripheral blood, obtained on day 0 of AZD1222 vaccination. The clonotype comes from an adult in good health. CDR3 in amino acids: CASSYSRGPQHF. CDR3 DNA sequence: TGTGCCAGCAGCTACAGCCGGGGACCCCAGCATTTT.